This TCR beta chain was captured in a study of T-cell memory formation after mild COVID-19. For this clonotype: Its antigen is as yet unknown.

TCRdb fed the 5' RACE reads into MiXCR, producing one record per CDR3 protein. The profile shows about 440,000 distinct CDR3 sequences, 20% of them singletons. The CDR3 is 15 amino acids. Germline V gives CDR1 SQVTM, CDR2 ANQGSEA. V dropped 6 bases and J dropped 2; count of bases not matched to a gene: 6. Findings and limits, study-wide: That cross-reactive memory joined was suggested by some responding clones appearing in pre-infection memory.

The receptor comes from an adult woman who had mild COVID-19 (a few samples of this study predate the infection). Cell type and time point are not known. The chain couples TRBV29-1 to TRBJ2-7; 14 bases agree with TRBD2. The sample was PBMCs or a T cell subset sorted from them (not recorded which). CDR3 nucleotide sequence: TGCAGCGTGTGGACTAGCGGGAGGCTGGCCTACGAGCAGTACTTC. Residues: CSVWTSGRLAYEQYF.